Given below is one T cell receptor beta chain in context. The antigen it recognizes is unknown. No base qualities exist here, and no much larger clone lies one base off it. CDR1 and CDR2 were assigned from the germline V gene as SGDLS and YYNGEE. V is pared back by 0 bases and J by 5 bases, with 8 bases lying between the germline termini. Its CDR3 holds 14 amino acids, cysteine through phenylalanine. Only the CDR3 part of the read is kept: 42 bases, read in frame from the first base. The data were obtained in a study of blood T cell repertoires in COVID-19 (dated by TCRdb to the early 2020s). Regarding the study in general: Collaborator samples came from the United States, Italy and Spain and covered acute and convalescent phases of COVID-19. The material from the prospective study consisted of cDNA or gDNA derived from T cells, B-cell-depleted T cells, or PBMCs. Deeply sampled blood TCRbeta repertoires from subjects exposed to, actively infected with, or recovered from COVID-19 were included in the dataset. A de-identified subject ID, COVID-19 status, age in years and sex were almost always included in the sample metadata. A freely available public database, intended as a resource for researchers studying the immune response to SARS-CoV-2, is where the repertoires were released. Where HLA class I and class II types were available, the types were taken from metadata supplied by the sample provider, not from assay-based typing. The samples were drawn from two sources: the first 160 participants of the ongoing ImmuneRACE study, and 1,000 to 1,500 subjects contributed by 6 global collaborators. General findings and caveats noted by the study authors: How much clinical and demographic metadata was included differed by source and by participant, and the metadata was provided uncurated.

Whole blood was collected in K2EDTA tubes by collaborating institutions according to the institutions' own protocols. For TCRbeta analysis, collaborators shipped samples as frozen whole blood, isolated PBMCs, or DNA extracted from either of those sample types. The immunoSEQ Assay, a bias-controlled multiplex PCR, was used to amplify TCRbeta CDR3 regions from genomic DNA. Processing in the source paper ran as follows. Nucleated cell counts per sample were estimated from amplification of reference gene primers within the assay. Sequence reads were collapsed and filtered to measure the absolute abundance of every unique TCRbeta CDR3 rearrangement. For each sample, productive Simpson clonality was calculated as the square root of Simpson's diversity index over productive rearrangements. TCRdb obtained this table from immuneACCESS and retained in-frame rearrangements with V and J assigned. These tables miss some clones; where compared with another copy, unresolved V genes account for less than half of the shortfall, and the remainder is unexplained. V and J calls and clone size are given by that table; D and trimming were obtained from the DNA. The sample records 150,000 to 200,000 clones, around 90% of which are singletons. Roughly a sixth of the sample rests with the top ten.

This TCR was sampled from a man in his sixties with active or convalescent COVID-19. The receptor chain draws on TRBV9 and TRBJ2-2; no D gene is confidently identified. What was sequenced was peripheral blood. The DNA reads as follows: TGTGCCAGCAGCGTAGCTTTTCCGACCGGGGAGCTGTTTTTT. It translates to CASSVAFPTGELFF.